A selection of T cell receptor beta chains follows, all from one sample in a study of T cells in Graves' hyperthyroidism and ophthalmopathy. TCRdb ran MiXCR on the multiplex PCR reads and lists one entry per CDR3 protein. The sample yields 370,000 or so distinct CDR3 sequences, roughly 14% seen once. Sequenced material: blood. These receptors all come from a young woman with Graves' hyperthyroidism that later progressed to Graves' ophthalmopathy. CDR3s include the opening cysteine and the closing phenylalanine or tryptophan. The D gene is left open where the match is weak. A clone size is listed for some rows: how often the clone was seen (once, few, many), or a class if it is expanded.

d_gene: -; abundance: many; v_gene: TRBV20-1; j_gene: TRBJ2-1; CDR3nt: TGCAGTGCTAGAGATCGGCGGGTGCTTTCTTACAATGAGCAGTTCTTC; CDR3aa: CSARDRRVLSYNEQFF
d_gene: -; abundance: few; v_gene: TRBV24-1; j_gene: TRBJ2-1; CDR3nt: TGTGCCACCAGTGATTCAGGTAGGGGCTCCTACAATGAGCAGTTCTTC; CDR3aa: CATSDSGRGSYNEQFF
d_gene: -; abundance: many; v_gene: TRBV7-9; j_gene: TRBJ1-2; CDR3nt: TGTGCCAGCAGCCGAGATTCTAACTATGGCTACACCTTC; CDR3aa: CASSRDSNYGYTF
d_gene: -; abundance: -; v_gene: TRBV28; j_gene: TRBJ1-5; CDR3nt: TGTGCCATCAGTGTAAGGTGGGGTAGCAATCAGCCCCAGCATTTT; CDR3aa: CAISVRWGSNQPQHF
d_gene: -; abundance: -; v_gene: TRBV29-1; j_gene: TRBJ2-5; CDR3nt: TGCAGCGTTGAACCCGGGGGGCTCGGCGAGACCCAGTACTTC; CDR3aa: CSVEPGGLGETQYF
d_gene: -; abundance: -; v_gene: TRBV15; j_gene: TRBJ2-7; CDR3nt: TGTGCCACCAGCAGAGTGGGGCTGGGGGGATCCAGCTCCTACGAGCAGTACTTC; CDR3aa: CATSRVGLGGSSSYEQYF
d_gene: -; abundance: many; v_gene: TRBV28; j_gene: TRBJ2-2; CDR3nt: TGTGCCAGCAGCCCTAGGATCGGGGAGCTGTTTTTT; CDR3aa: CASSPRIGELFF
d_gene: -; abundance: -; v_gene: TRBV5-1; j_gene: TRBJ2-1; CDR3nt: TGCGCCAGCAGCTCGGGGAAACCGGAGCAGTTCTTC; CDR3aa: CASSSGKPEQFF
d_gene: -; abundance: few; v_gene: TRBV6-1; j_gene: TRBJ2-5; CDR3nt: TGTGCCAGCCGCCCAGGGTTCGGGCAAGAGACCCAGTACTTC; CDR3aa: CASRPGFGQETQYF
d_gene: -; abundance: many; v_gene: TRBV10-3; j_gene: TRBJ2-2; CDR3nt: TGTGCCATTAGCGGTAACACCGGGGAGCTGTTTTTT; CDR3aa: CAISGNTGELFF
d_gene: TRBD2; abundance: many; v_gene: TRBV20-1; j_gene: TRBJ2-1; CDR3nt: TGCAGTGCTAGAAGAAGGGGACTAGCGGAGAACAATGAGCAGTTCTTC; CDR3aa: CSARRRGLAENNEQFF
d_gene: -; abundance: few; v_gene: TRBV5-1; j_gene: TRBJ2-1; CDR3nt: TGCGCCAGCAACCGACAGGCGGATCATGAGCAGTTCTTC; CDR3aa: CASNRQADHEQFF
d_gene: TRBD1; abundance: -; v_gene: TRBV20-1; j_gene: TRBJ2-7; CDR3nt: TGCAGTGTTGAACGGGACAGGGACCCTGACGAGCAGTACTTC; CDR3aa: CSVERDRDPDEQYF
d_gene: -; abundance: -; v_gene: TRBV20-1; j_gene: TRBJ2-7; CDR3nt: TGCAGTGCAGTGACAGACGTTGGCTACGAGCAGTACTTC; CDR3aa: CSAVTDVGYEQYF
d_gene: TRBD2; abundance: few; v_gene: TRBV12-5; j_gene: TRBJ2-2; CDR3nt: TGTGCTAGTGGTTTCTCTAGCGGGAGTGCGAACACCGGGGAGCTGTTTTTT; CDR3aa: CASGFSSGSANTGELFF
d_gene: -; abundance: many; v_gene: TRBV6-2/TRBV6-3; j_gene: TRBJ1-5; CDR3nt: TGTGCCAGCAGCTTCCGGACGGTAAGGAGCAATCAGCCCCAGCATTTT; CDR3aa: CASSFRTVRSNQPQHF
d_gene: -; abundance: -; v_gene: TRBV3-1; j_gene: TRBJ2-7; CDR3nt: TGTGCCAGCAGCCAAGGACCCTCGGAGTCCTACGAGCAGTACTTC; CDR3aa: CASSQGPSESYEQYF